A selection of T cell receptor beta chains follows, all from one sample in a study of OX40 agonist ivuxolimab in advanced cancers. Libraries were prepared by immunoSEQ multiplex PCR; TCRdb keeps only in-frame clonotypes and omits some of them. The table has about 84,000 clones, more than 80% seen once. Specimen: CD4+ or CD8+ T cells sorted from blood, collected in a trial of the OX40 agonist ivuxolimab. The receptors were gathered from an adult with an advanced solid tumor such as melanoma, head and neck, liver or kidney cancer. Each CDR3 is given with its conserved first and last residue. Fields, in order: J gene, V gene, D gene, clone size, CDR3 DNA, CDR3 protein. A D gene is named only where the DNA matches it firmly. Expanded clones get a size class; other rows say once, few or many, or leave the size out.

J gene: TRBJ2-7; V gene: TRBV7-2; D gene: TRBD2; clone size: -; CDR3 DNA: TGTGCCAGCAGGCCAACTAGCGGGAGAATAGGCGAGCAGTACTTC; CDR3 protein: CASRPTSGRIGEQYF
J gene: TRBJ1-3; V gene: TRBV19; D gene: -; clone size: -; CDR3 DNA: TGTGCCGCAAGATCAGGGGCATCTGGAAACACCATATATTTT; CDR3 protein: CAARSGASGNTIYF
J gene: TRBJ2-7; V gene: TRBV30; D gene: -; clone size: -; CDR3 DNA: TGTGCCTTAAGCCAGGGACACTCCTACGAGCAGTACTTC; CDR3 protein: CALSQGHSYEQYF
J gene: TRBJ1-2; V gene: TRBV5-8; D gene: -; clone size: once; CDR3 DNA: TGTGCCAGCAGCTTGTGGGGGGGCAACTATGGCTACACCTTC; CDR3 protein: CASSLWGGNYGYTF
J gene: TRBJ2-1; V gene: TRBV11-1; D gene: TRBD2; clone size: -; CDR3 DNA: TGTGCCAGCAGCCCCCGAAGGGCTAGCGGGAGATCATACAATGAGCAGTTCTTC; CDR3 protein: CASSPRRASGRSYNEQFF
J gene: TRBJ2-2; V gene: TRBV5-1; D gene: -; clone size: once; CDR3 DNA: TGCGCCAGCAGCTTGGGAGGGGCCGACACCGGGGAGCTGTTTTTT; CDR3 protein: CASSLGGADTGELFF
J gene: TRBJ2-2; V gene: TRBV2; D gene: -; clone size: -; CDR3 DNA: TGTGCTGCTCTGGGACGATCGAACACCGGGGAGCTGTTTTTT; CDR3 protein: CAALGRSNTGELFF
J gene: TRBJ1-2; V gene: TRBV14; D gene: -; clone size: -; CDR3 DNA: TGTGCCAGCGGCCGGGCAGGGTATCGTAATGGCTACACCTTC; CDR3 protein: CASGRAGYRNGYTF
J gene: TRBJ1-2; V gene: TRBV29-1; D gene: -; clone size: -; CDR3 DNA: TGCAGCGTGGCGATGCAGGGTCACTATGGCTACACCTTC; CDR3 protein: CSVAMQGHYGYTF
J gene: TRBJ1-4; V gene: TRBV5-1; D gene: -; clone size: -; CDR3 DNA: TGCGCCAGCAGCTTGGTGGGCAGCCTTAATGAAAAACTGTTTTTT; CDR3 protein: CASSLVGSLNEKLFF
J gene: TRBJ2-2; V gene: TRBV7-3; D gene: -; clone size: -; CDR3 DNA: TGTGCCAGCAGAACGGAAGGGGGTATCGGGGAGCTGTTTTTT; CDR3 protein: CASRTEGGIGELFF
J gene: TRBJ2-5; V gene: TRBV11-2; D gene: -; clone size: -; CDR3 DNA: TGTGCCAGCAGACATACTAGCTTGGGAGAGACCCAGTACTTC; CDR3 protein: CASRHTSLGETQYF
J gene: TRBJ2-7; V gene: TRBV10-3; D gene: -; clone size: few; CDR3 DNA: TGTGCCATCAGGGGTGGCGACAACTACGAGCAGTACTTC; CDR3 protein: CAIRGGDNYEQYF
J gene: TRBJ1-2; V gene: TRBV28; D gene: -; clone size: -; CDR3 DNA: TGTGCCAGCGGGCCGAAGGTTTATGGCTACACCTTC; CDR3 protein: CASGPKVYGYTF
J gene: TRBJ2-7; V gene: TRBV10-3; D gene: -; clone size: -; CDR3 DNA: TGTGCCATCAGTTCACCACAGGACAGCTTCTACGAGCAGTACTTC; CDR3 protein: CAISSPQDSFYEQYF
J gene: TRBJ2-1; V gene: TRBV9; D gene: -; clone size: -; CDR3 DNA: TGTGCCAGCAGCGTTATTAGCGGCAACTACAATGAGCAGTTCTTC; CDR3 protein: CASSVISGNYNEQFF
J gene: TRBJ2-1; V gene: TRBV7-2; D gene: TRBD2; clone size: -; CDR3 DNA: TGTGCCAGCAGCTTAGCGGGACTAGCGACCAATGAGCAGTTCTTC; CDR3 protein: CASSLAGLATNEQFF